At least ten counts were recorded for the clone carrying this T cell receptor (beta chain). CDR3 length: 14 residues. Trimming removed 8 bases from V and 4 bases from J; junction bases left unmatched: 8. Germline assignment: CDR1 MNHEY and CDR2 SMNVEV (reference sequence). The data stem from a study of shared clonotypes between healthy human individuals. Clones were sequenced by immunoSEQ multiplex PCR, and TCRdb holds only the in-frame ones, with some missing. The sample shows some 470,000 clones, about 79% of them seen only once. The source of this sequence is a woman between 40 and 50 years old in good health. Some clones in this sample may be carry-over from other donors' samples. This chain connects TRBV27 to TRBJ1-2, with TRBD1 matching over 9 bases. The material sequenced was PBMCs. The CDR3 is CASSQSGQGYGYTF. The CDR3 region has the DNA TGTGCCAGCTCCCAGTCGGGACAGGGCTATGGCTACACCTTC.